The next 14 T cell receptor beta chains were all read from a single sample in a study of cytomegalovirus exposure and HLA in healthy donors. It was with 60 Vbeta and 13 Jbeta primers that the PCR ran. Sequencing was performed with immunoSEQ multiplex PCR; in TCRdb, only in-frame clones are kept and a portion is missing. The repertoire includes 100,000 to 150,000 clones, roughly 80% of them detected once, and roughly 4.2% sits in the top ten. Sample: PBMCs. The receptors were sampled from a middle-aged woman in good health and CMV-seronegative.

The V and J genes are TRBV28 and TRBJ2-5; the D is unclear. The CDR3 is 12 residues long. V lost 3 bases, J lost 2 bases, and 4 bases lay in between. The germline V gene encodes CDR1 MDHEN and CDR2 SYDVKM. CDR3 sequence (DNA): TGTGCCAGCAGTTTTCTTCAAGAGACCCAGTACTTC. Encoded protein: CASSFLQETQYF.

This rearrangement joins TRBV29-1 to TRBJ2-7, with TRBD2 identical over 12 bases. The CDR3 spans 13 residues. The germline gives CDR1 SQVTM, CDR2 ANQGSEA. V shed 6 bases and J 2 bases; nucleotides not matched to a gene: 2. The CDR3 reads CSVRTSGTYEQYF. The CDR3, as DNA: TGCAGCGTGAGGACTAGCGGGACCTACGAGCAGTACTTC.

The rearrangement uses TRBV5-1 and TRBJ2-1; 9 bases match TRBD2. Germline CDR1 SGHRS, CDR2 YFSETQ. The CDR3 runs 16 residues. Losses at the gene ends were 0 bases for V and 4 bases for J; bases not matched to a gene: 5. The DNA of the CDR3 is TGCGCCAGCAGCTTGGACGGCGGGGGGGGGTACAATGAGCAGTTCTTC. Its translation: CASSLDGGGGYNEQFF.

This clone was picked up a small number of times. The rearrangement links TRBV12-5 to TRBJ2-5; TRBD1 agrees at 8 bases. There are 12 residues in the CDR3. The V segment lost 6 bases and the J segment 11 bases; nucleotides outside the gene matches: 8. Germline V gene sequence: CDR1 LGHNT, CDR2 FRNRAP. The CDR3 DNA follows: TGTGCTAGTGGCCGGGACAGGCTAAGGCAGTACTTC. It translates to CASGRDRLRQYF.

The chain links TRBV9 to TRBJ2-2; 8 bases are a match to TRBD1. V shed 3 bases and J 8 bases; nucleotides not matched to a gene: 12. The germline CDR1 and CDR2 sequences are SGDLS and YYNGEE. The CDR3 runs to 16 residues. This chain's CDR3 is CASSGPGDRPKGELFF. CDR3 nucleotides: TGTGCCAGCAGCGGACCGGGGGACAGGCCGAAAGGGGAGCTGTTTTTT.

The V gene is TRBV9, the J gene TRBJ2-7, with 11 nucleotides matching TRBD2. With V trimmed by 0 bases and J by 2 bases, 4 bases remained unmatched. Germline V lookup: CDR1 SGDLS, CDR2 YYNGEE. This CDR3 region has 16 residues. The CDR3 DNA follows: TGTGCCAGCAGCGTAGCTGCTAGCGGGAGGACCTACGAGCAGTACTTC. This translates into CASSVAASGRTYEQYF.

V and J are TRBV29-1 and TRBJ2-2, with 7 nucleotides matching TRBD1. CDR1 is SQVTM and CDR2 is ANQGSEA in the germline V gene. The CDR3 has 13 residues. The J segment lost 9 bases and the V segment lost 7 bases, leaving 11 bases of the junction unmatched. CDR3 in amino acids: CSAHRDSRRELFF. The CDR3 DNA reads TGCAGCGCCCACCGGGACAGTCGCCGGGAGCTGTTTTTT.

The genes are TRBV7-9 and TRBJ2-7; TRBD2 aligns across 14 bases. Germline assignment: CDR1 SEHNR and CDR2 FQNEAQ (reference sequence). The CDR3 length is 15 residues. The trim removed 4 bases at V and 6 bases at J, leaving 5 bases unmatched. CDR3 nucleotides: TGTGCCAGCAGCTCGGGACTAGCGGGAGCGGGCGAGCAGTACTTC. It encodes CASSSGLAGAGEQYF.

V is TRBV6-1 and J is TRBJ1-2, with a weak D call TRBD1 (6 bases). The CDR3 has 14 amino acids. V lost 8 bases, J lost 4 bases, and 17 bases lay in between. CDR1 and CDR2 (germline): MNHNS, SASEGT. The CDR3 reads CASSKGDKIYGYTF. The DNA of the CDR3 is TGTGCCAGCTCTAAGGGGGACAAAATCTATGGCTACACCTTC.

The sample holds one count of this clone. The chain combines TRBV7-2 with TRBJ2-1; a weak D match, TRBD1 (5 bases). Germline CDR1 SGHTA, CDR2 FQGNSA. V gave up 5 bases and J gave up 8 bases, with 16 bases separating them. The CDR3 is made up of 14 amino acids. CDR3 DNA: TGTGCCAGCAGCCCTTACGCCCAGGGCCATGAGCAGTTCTTC. It yields the protein CASSPYAQGHEQFF.

This clone was recorded once. The V gene is TRBV7-8, the J gene TRBJ2-7, with TRBD1 matching 9 bases. With V trimmed by 4 bases and J by 3 bases, 4 bases remained unmatched. The CDR3 extends over 14 amino acids. The germline gives CDR1 SGHVS, CDR2 FQNEAQ. The CDR3 sequence: CASSWGQGIYEQYF. The CDR3 DNA follows: TGTGCCAGCAGCTGGGGACAGGGAATCTACGAGCAGTACTTC.

This clone was counted a single time. The V and J genes are TRBV21-1 and TRBJ2-7; the table calls TRBD1, which could not be checked here. TRBV21-1 is reported as a pseudogene. The CDR3 extends over 13 amino acids. In DNA form, the CDR3 reads TGTGCCAGGGGCTCCAAGCCTTCCTACGAGCAGTACTTC. Amino acid sequence: CARGSKPSYEQYF.

This clone was seen more than once but under ten times. The CDR3 DNA follows: TGTGCCAGCAGCCCGGACCGGGGGGGCTATGGCTACACCTTC. Amino acids: CASSPDRGGYGYTF. The chain combines TRBV7-2 with TRBJ1-2; the D gene is possibly TRBD1 (5 bases). Germline V gives CDR1 SGHTA, CDR2 FQGNSA. The CDR3 runs to 14 residues. Trimming cost V 5 bases and J 4 bases, with 14 bases left between them.

CDR3: CASSPGLARYNEQFF. The DNA of the CDR3 is TGCGCCAGCAGCCCGGGACTAGCGAGATACAATGAGCAGTTCTTC. The rearrangement uses TRBV4-1 and TRBJ2-1, with 10 positions matching TRBD2. J gave up 4 bases and V 4 bases, and 4 bases lay outside the gene matches. The CDR3 is 15 residues long. Per germline, CDR1 MGHRA and CDR2 YSYEKL.